This T cell receptor (beta chain) was identified in a study of human T cells and chemical hapten exposure. Whole-study results and caveats: Those TCRs sitting above 1 in 1000 frequency stayed the same with DPC sensitization.

TCRdb re-called the RACE reads with MiXCR, one entry per CDR3 protein. Among under 200,000 distinct CDR3 sequences, roughly a quarter were seen once, and the ten largest hold 2.1%. Time point indicated: patch test 3, about 24 weeks after DPC sensitization. Regarding treatment: therapeutic diphenylcyclopropenone sensitization with weekly scalp DPC. This CDR3 is 13 amino acids long. Trimming pared 6 bases from V and 4 bases from J, leaving 16 bases between. Germline-derived CDR1 and CDR2 are DFQATT and SNEGSKA (reference sequence). This clonotype was recorded a few times. As yet, its antigen is unknown. This sequence was found in a woman aged 18-29 years with alopecia areata. Some clones in this sample may be carry-over from other donors' samples. The starting material was whole blood, obtained in connection with sensitization to the hapten diphenylcyclopropenone (DPC). The genes are TRBV20-1 and TRBJ2-7; possible D gene TRBD2, 6 bases. DNA of the CDR3: TGCAGTGCCCGGGACTCGGGTGATTACGAGCAGTACTTC. As protein: CSARDSGDYEQYF.